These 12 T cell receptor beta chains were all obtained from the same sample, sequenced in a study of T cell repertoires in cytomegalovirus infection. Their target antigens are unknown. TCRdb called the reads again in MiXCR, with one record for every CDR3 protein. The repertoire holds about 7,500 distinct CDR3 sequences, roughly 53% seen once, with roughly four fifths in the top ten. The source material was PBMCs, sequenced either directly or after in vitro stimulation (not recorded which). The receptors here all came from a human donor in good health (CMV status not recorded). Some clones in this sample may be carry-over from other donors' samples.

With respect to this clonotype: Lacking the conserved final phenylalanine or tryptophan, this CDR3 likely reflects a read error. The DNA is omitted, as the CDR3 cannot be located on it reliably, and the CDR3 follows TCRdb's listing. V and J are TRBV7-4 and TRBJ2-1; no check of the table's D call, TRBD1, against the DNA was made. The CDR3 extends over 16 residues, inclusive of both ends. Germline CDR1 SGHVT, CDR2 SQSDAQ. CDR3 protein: CASSLLVVSTYNEQLL.

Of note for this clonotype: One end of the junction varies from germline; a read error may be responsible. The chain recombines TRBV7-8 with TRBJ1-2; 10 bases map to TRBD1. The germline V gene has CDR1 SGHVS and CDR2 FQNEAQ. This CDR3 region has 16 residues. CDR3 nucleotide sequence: TGTGCCAGCAGCTTAGAAGGGACAGGGGCTAACTATTGCTACACCTTC. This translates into CASSLEGTGANYCYTF.

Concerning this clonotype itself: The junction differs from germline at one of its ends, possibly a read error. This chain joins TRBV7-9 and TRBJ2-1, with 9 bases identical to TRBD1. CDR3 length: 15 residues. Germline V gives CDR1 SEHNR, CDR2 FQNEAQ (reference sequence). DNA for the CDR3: TGTTACAGCAGCATTGGGACAGGGATTTACAATGAGCATTTCTTC. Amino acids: CYSSIGTGIYNEHFF.

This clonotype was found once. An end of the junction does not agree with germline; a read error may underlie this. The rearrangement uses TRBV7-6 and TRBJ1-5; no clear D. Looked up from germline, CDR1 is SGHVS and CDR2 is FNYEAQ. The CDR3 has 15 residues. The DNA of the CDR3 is TGTGCCAGCAGCCCCGAAATATACAGCAATCAGTCCCAGCAATTT. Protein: CASSPEIYSNQSQQF.

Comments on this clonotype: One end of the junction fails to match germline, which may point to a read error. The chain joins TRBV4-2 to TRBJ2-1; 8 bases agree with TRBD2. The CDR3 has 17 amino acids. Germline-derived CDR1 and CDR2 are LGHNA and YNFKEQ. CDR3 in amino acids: CASSQDYSSGGNNEHFF. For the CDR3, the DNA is TGTGCCAGCAGCCAAGATTACTCGAGCGGGGGAAACAATGAGCATTTCTTC.

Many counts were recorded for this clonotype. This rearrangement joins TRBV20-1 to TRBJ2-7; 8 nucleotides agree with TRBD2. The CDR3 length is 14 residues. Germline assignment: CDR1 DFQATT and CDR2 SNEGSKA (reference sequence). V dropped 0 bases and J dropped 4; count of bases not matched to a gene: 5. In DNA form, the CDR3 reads TGCAGTGCTAGAGAGAGCGGGAGTATGTACGAGCAGTACTTC. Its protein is CSARESGSMYEQYF.

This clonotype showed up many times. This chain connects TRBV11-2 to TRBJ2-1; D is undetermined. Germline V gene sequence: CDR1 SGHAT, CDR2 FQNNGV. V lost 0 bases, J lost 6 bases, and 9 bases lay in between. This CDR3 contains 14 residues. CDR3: CASSLELLGNEQFF. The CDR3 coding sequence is TGTGCCAGCAGCTTAGAACTCCTGGGCAATGAGCAGTTCTTC. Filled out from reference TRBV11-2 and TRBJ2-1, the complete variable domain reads EAGVAQSPRYKIIEKRQSVAFWCNPISGHATLYWYQQILGQGPKLLIQFQNNGVVDDSQLPKDRFSAERLKGVDSTLKIQPAKLEDSAVYLCASSLELLGNEQFFGPGTRLTVL.

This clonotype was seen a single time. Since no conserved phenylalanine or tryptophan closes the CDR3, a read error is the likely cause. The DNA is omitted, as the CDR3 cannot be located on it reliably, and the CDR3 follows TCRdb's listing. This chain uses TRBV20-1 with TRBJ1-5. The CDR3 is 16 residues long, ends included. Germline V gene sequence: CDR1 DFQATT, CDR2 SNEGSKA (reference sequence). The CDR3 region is CSAASPGQASKQPPPL.

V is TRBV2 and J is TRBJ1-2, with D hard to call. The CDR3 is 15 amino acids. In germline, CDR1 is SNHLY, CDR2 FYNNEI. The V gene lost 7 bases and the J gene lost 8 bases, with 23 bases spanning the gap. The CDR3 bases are TGTGCCAGCACTTACAGCCTCTCCCCCTTGGGAGGCTACACCTTC. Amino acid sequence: CASTYSLSPLGGYTF.

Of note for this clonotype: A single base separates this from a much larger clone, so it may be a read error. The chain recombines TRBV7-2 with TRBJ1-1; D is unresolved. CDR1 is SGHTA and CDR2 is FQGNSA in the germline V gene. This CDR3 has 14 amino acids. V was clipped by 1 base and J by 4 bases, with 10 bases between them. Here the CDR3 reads CASSLGPALTEAFF. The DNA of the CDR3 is TGTGCCAGCAGCTTAGGGCCCGCGCTCACTGAAGCTTTCTTT.

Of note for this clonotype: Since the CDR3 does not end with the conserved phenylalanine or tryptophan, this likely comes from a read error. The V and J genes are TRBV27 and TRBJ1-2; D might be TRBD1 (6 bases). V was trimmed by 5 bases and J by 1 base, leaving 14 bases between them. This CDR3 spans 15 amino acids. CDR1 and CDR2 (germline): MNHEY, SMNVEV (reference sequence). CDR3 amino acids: CASSAKQGHNYGYTC. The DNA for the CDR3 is TGTGCCAGCAGTGCTAAGCAGGGGCATAACTATGGCTACACCTGC.

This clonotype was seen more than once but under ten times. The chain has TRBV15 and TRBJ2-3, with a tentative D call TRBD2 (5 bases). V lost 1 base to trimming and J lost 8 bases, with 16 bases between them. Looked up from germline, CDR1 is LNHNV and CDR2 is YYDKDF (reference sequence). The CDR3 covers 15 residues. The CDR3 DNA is TGTGCCACCAGCAGAGTGACTTTGGTTGGAGGTACGCAGTATTTT. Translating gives CATSRVTLVGGTQYF.